The 3 T cell receptor beta chains reported below all come from one sample, sequenced in a study of metastatic and nonmetastatic thyroid tumors. All patients reached thyroid surgery having received no treatment beforehand. From the PCR reads, TCRdb re-called clones with MiXCR. The sample yields about 16,000 clones, roughly 32% seen once. The material sequenced was tumor tissue. These receptors were taken from a female donor with papillary thyroid cancer or a benign thyroid nodule (not recorded which). Some clones in this sample may be carry-over from other donors' samples.

The rearrangement links TRBV24-1 to TRBJ1-1; 7 bases line up with TRBD1. From germline, CDR1 is KGHDR and CDR2 SFDVKD. V lost 2 bases to trimming and J lost 0 bases; unmatched junction nucleotides: 2. The CDR3 sequence is 15 residues long. CDR3 protein: CATSDSQGLNTEAFF. DNA of the CDR3: TGTGCCACCAGTGATTCACAGGGGTTGAACACTGAAGCTTTCTTT.

This clone has more than one count but fewer than ten. The chain carries TRBV12-3 or TRBV12-4 and TRBJ2-2; the D gene is possibly TRBD1 (6 bases). Trimming cost V 4 bases and J 6 bases, with 9 bases left between them. The CDR3 is made up of 13 amino acids. CDR3 nucleotide sequence: TGTGCCAGCAGTTACAGGGAATCCGGGGAGCTGTTTTTT. It yields the protein CASSYRESGELFF.

This clone appeared many times. The genes are TRBV4-3 and TRBJ2-2, with TRBD1 matching over 7 bases. With 0 bases clipped from V and 5 bases from J, the junction kept 6 bases outside the gene matches. CDR1 and CDR2 from the germline V gene are LGHNA and YSLEER. The CDR3 spans 16 residues. The CDR3 bases are TGCGCCAGCAGCCAAGATTCGCACAGGGGAACCGGGGAGCTGTTTTTT. Translated, it gives CASSQDSHRGTGELFF.